The present T cell receptor (beta chain) was sequenced within a study of T cells in lung cancer brain metastases. Study-level background: Most of the roughly 20 patients had no interval therapy between resections. General study results and limits: Most clones were lesion-specific, with limited overlap between paired lesions (mean Morisita index 0.23).

This clone was detected a few times. The antigen is unknown. Between 2.24 and 4.92 ug genomic DNA went in, equal for pairs. The data were produced by immunoSEQ multiplex PCR, yet TCRdb's version contains in-frame clones alone and is incomplete. Of over 2,000 clones listed, less than 95% are singletons. Sequenced material: tumor tissue from the primary lung tumor. This TCR was recovered from a man between 65 and 79 years old with non-small cell lung cancer.

For the CDR3, the DNA is TGTGCCAGCAGCGCCCAGTGGGGGAGGGCTTTCTTT. It is translated as CASSAQWGRAFF. The chain is built from TRBV11-2 and TRBJ1-1; tentative D call: TRBD1 (5 bases). V gave up 5 bases and J gave up 11 bases, with 15 bases separating them. The CDR3 loop spans 12 amino acids. Germline V gene data show CDR1 as SGHAT and CDR2 as FQNNGV.